The 22 T cell receptor beta chains reported below all come from one sample, sequenced in a study of spatial heterogeneity in lung cancer. Study findings and constraints: For expanded intratumoral alpha and beta TCRs, counts tracked tumor mutation counts.

The sample's time point: sample taken at primary tumor resection. MiXCR was run by TCRdb on the 5' RACE reads, yielding one entry per CDR3 protein. This sample yields thousands of distinct CDR3 sequences, of which 14% are seen a single time; more than 13% belongs to the top ten. Which antigens these TCRs recognize remains unknown. Specimen: lung tumor tissue, collected at surgery. The source of these receptors is a male donor with early-stage non-small cell lung cancer.

By sample share, this clonotype is medium-sized. This beta chain lies outside the target of a library built for alpha chains; its clone size means little. The chain carries TRBV7-2 and TRBJ1-4; TRBD1 aligns across 9 bases. From germline, CDR1 is SGHTA and CDR2 FQGNSA. This CDR3 has 15 amino acids. Trimming took 5 bases from V and 8 from J; bases not matched to a gene: 9. The CDR3 region is CASSRGTGFGEKLFF. CDR3 nucleotide sequence: TGTGCCAGCAGCCGAGGGACAGGGTTTGGAGAAAAACTGTTTTTT.

Many counts were recorded for this clonotype. This beta chain was picked up by a library intended for alpha chains and is off target, so its count carries little meaning. The chain is built from TRBV6-4 and TRBJ2-1, with TRBD1 matching over 9 bases. The trim removed 4 bases at V and 12 bases at J, leaving 4 bases unmatched. Germline V CDR1 and CDR2: MRHNA, SNTAGT. This CDR3 region has 12 residues. CDR3 sequence (DNA): TGTGCCAGCAGTGGGACAGGGGCCCGGCAGTTCTTC. Translated: CASSGTGARQFF.

Concerning this clonotype: For a library built for alpha chains, this beta chain is a stray read; little rests on its size. V is TRBV12-3 or TRBV12-4 and J is TRBJ2-3; 7 nucleotides line up with TRBD1. After removal of 5 bases from V and 5 bases from J, the junction contained 13 bases not matched to a gene. The CDR3 consists of 16 residues. The CDR3 spells CASSLNGQVEGDTQYF. The CDR3 DNA is TGTGCCAGCAGTCTCAATGGACAGGTAGAGGGAGATACGCAGTATTTT.

This clonotype appeared many times. The library was built for alpha chains, so this beta chain is an off-target read and its size means little. The rearrangement uses TRBV7-6 and TRBJ2-7, with 7 bases identical to TRBD2. The germline V gene has CDR1 SGHVS and CDR2 FNYEAQ. The junction had 12 bases not matched to a gene; V was cut back by 4 bases and J by 6 bases. This CDR3 region has 15 residues. CDR3 in DNA: TGTGCCAGCAGCTCATCTAGCGGACCAACCTCCGAGCAGTACTTC. This sequence encodes CASSSSSGPTSEQYF.

The table lists this clonotype with many counts. Compared with germline, one end of the junction differs, possibly owing to a read error. This beta chain turned up in a library designed for alpha chains; as an off-target read, its abundance says little. The CDR3 reads CASSLTGVAGEQFF. In DNA form, the CDR3 reads TGTGCTAGCAGCCTCACAGGGGTCGCCGGGGAGCAGTTCTTC. The chain couples TRBV7-7 to TRBJ2-1; TRBD1 aligns across 7 bases. The CDR3 is made up of 14 amino acids. In germline, CDR1 is SSHAT, CDR2 FNYEAQ (reference sequence).

In this sample, this clonotype turned up many times. The library was designed around alpha chains, so this beta chain is a stray read whose abundance carries little weight. The chain has TRBV3-1 and TRBJ1-1, with D uncertain. V gave up 1 base and J gave up 5 bases, with 11 bases separating them. Germline-derived CDR1 and CDR2 are LGHDT and YNNKEL (reference sequence). This CDR3 is built from 14 residues. The CDR3 DNA reads TGTGCCAGCAGCCAAGTCGGAGGATTTACTGAAGCTTTCTTT. Protein: CASSQVGGFTEAFF.

This clonotype was seen at least ten times. The library was prepared for alpha chains; this beta chain is a stray read, so its frequency means little. The V and J genes are TRBV7-3 and TRBJ2-1, with 8 positions matching TRBD2. Germline V lookup: CDR1 SGHTA, CDR2 FQGTGA. The CDR3 is 15 amino acids. V shed 5 bases and J 4 bases; nucleotides not matched to a gene: 7. CDR3 sequence (DNA): TGTGCCAGCAGCCGAGCGGGAGCGGGGTACAATGAGCAGTTCTTC. Encoded protein: CASSRAGAGYNEQFF.

Note on this clonotype: This beta chain represents an off-target read in a library built for alpha chains; its size is of limited meaning. This chain uses TRBV7-2 with TRBJ2-7; D perhaps matches TRBD2 (6 bases). The ends were cut back, 5 bases at V and 3 bases at J, with 11 bases in the middle. CDR3 length: 13 residues. Germline-derived CDR1 and CDR2 are SGHTA and FQGNSA. The CDR3 region is CASSRSGSYEQYF. Here the CDR3 DNA reads TGTGCCAGCAGCCGTAGCGGCAGCTACGAGCAGTACTTC.

This clonotype was recorded many times. With the library built for alpha chains, this beta chain is off target and its frequency is not meaningful. The chain couples TRBV20-1 to TRBJ1-5; maybe TRBD1 (5 bases). Germline loops: CDR1 DFQATT, CDR2 SNEGSKA (reference sequence). The CDR3 has 16 amino acids. The V gene lost 0 bases and the J gene lost 4 bases, with 16 bases spanning the gap. The DNA for the CDR3 is TGCAGTGCTAGAGATATCCTTCGGGGGGTTAATCAGCCCCAGCATTTT. This codes for CSARDILRGVNQPQHF.

This clonotype appeared many times. This beta chain came through as a stray read in a library set up for alpha chains, and its size says little. The J gene is TRBJ2-7, the V gene TRBV7-2, with a tentative D call TRBD1 (6 bases). The CDR3 extends over 15 amino acids. V lost 5 bases to trimming and J lost 7 bases, with 21 bases between them. Germline loops: CDR1 SGHTA, CDR2 FQGNSA. The DNA of the CDR3 is TGTGCCAGCAGCAGAATCCGGGACACCGCGTCTGAGCAGTACTTC. Its translation is CASSRIRDTASEQYF.

This clonotype was seen at least ten times. This beta chain is an off-target read within a library intended for alpha chains, so its frequency means little. V gene TRBV7-2 combines with J gene TRBJ1-2, with 7 bases aligning to TRBD1. CDR3 length: 16 residues. The V gene end was trimmed by 1 base and the J gene end by 2 bases; junction bases not matched to a gene: 7. Germline CDR1 and CDR2: SGHTA and FQGNSA. CDR3 bases: TGTGCCAGCAGCTTAGGAGGGACAGCAAGAAACTATGGCTACACCTTC. Translated, it gives CASSLGGTARNYGYTF.

In its sample, this clonotype is medium-sized. A library made for alpha chains picked up this beta chain off target, so its size means little. This chain links TRBV13 with TRBJ2-3; 12 nucleotides align to TRBD2. V lost 2 bases to trimming and J lost 2 bases; unmatched junction nucleotides: 5. CDR3 size: 17 residues. Germline values: CDR1 PRHDT, CDR2 FYEKMQ (reference sequence). CDR3 in DNA: TGTGCCAGCAGCTTACGGACTAGCGGGAACCCCACAGATACGCAGTATTTT. It specifies CASSLRTSGNPTDTQYF. Full variable domain (outside the CDR3, taken from reference TRBV13 and TRBJ2-3): AAGVIQSPRHLIKEKRETATLKCYPIPRHDTVYWYQQGPGQDPQFLISFYEKMQSDKGSIPDRFSAQQFSDYHSELNMSSLELGDSALYFCASSLRTSGNPTDTQYFGPGTRLTVL.

This clonotype appeared many times. Being off target in a library aimed at alpha chains, this beta chain has a size of little meaning. This rearrangement joins TRBV6-2 or TRBV6-3 to TRBJ2-7; perhaps D is TRBD1 or TRBD2 (5 bases each). The germline V gene encodes CDR1 MNHEY and CDR2 SVGEGT. V was pared by 2 bases and J by 0 bases, with 5 bases between. The CDR3 contains 13 residues. CDR3 DNA sequence: TGTGCCAGCAGTTACGGGGGCTCCTACGAGCAGTACTTC. This codes for CASSYGGSYEQYF.

Turning to this clonotype: A library prepared for alpha chains yielded this beta chain as an off-target read; its size is of little meaning. This chain connects TRBV5-1 to TRBJ1-2; 9 bases are shared with TRBD1. With V trimmed by 0 bases and J by 4 bases, 4 bases remained unmatched. CDR3 length: 15 residues. Germline V gene data show CDR1 as SGHRS and CDR2 as YFSETQ. This CDR3 is CASSLGTGASYGYTF. Written as DNA, the CDR3 is TGCGCCAGCAGCTTGGGGACAGGGGCCTCCTATGGCTACACCTTC.

This clonotype was seen ten or more times. This beta chain is an unintended read in a library built for alpha chains; its size means little. The rearrangement uses TRBV7-8 and TRBJ2-7; D is uncertain. V was shortened by 5 bases and J by 3 bases, with 8 bases between the two germline ends. This CDR3 contains 12 residues. Per germline, CDR1 SGHVS and CDR2 FQNEAQ. The CDR3 sequence: CASSQQDYEQYF. As DNA, the CDR3 is TGTGCCAGCAGCCAGCAGGACTACGAGCAGTACTTC.

This clonotype came up many times. This beta chain slipped into a library made for alpha chains as a stray read, so its size is not meaningful. The chain uses TRBV6-2 or TRBV6-3 and TRBJ1-2; 8 bases fit TRBD1. CDR1 is MNHEY, CDR2 SVGEGT, per germline. This CDR3 comprises 14 residues. Trimming cost V 5 bases and J 7 bases; bases outside gene matches: 9. CDR3 sequence (DNA): TGTGCCAGCAGTGCGAGACAGGGGAGGAGTGGCTACACCTTC. This encodes CASSARQGRSGYTF.

With regard to this clonotype: The library was built for alpha chains, so this beta chain is an off-target read and its size means little. CDR3 sequence reads: CASSRDLQETQYF. The CDR3 DNA reads as TGTGCCAGCAGCAGAGACTTGCAAGAGACCCAGTACTTC. The chain joins TRBV9 to TRBJ2-5; D is uncertain. V was shortened by 4 bases and J by 2 bases, with 9 bases between the two germline ends. The CDR3 is made up of 13 amino acids. CDR1 SGDLS and CDR2 YYNGEE come from the germline V gene.

This clonotype was detected many times. A library prepared for alpha chains yielded this beta chain as an off-target read; its size is of little meaning. This rearrangement joins TRBV2 to TRBJ2-3, with 8 bases that match TRBD2. CDR1 and CDR2 (germline): SNHLY, FYNNEI. J lost 0 bases, V lost 6 bases, and 11 bases had no gene match. The CDR3 totals 17 residues. CDR3 protein: CASSQPITSGSTDTQYF. For the CDR3, the DNA is TGTGCCAGCAGCCAACCCATTACTAGCGGAAGCACAGATACGCAGTATTTT.

Within the sample, this clonotype is large (0.1 to 1%). With the library built for alpha chains, this beta chain is off target and its frequency is not meaningful. This sequence joins TRBV13 and TRBJ2-2; 7 nucleotides match TRBD2. Trimming took 6 bases from V and 3 from J; bases not matched to a gene: 4. The CDR3 sequence is 14 residues long. In germline, CDR1 is PRHDT, CDR2 FYEKMQ (reference sequence). The CDR3 region has the DNA TGTGCCAGCAGGAGTCGGGGGGACACCGGGGAGCTGTTTTTT. This encodes CASRSRGDTGELFF.

This clonotype was counted ten times or more. This beta chain is an unintended read in a library built for alpha chains; its size means little. The chain combines TRBV29-1 with TRBJ1-5, with no clear D. Germline CDR1 is SQVTM and CDR2 is ANQGSEA. Trimming removed 5 bases at V and 6 bases at J, with 11 bases between. This CDR3 region has 12 residues. CDR3 DNA: TGCAGCGTTAGGGATCGGGGTCAGCCCCAGCATTTT. It specifies CSVRDRGQPQHF.

In its sample, this clonotype was seen many times. Within a library made for alpha chains, this beta chain is off target, and its count is uninformative. This sequence joins TRBV9 and TRBJ2-3; 12 bases match TRBD2. The CDR3 has 15 residues. With V trimmed by 3 bases and J by 7 bases, 6 bases remained unmatched. Germline-derived CDR1 and CDR2 are SGDLS and YYNGEE. The CDR3 loop is CASSALAGGHYTQYF. As DNA, the CDR3 is TGTGCCAGCAGCGCTCTAGCGGGAGGGCACTATACGCAGTATTTT. Combining the CDR3 with reference TRBV9 and TRBJ2-3 gives the whole variable domain DSGVTQTPKHLITATGQRVTLRCSPRSGDLSVYWYQQSLDQGLQFLIQYYNGEERAKGNILERFSAQQFPDLHSELNLSSLELGDSALYFCASSALAGGHYTQYFGPGTRLTVL.

With regard to this clonotype: For a library built for alpha chains, this beta chain is a stray read; little rests on its size. V gene TRBV6-1 combines with J gene TRBJ1-1; the D is unclear. CDR1 MNHNS and CDR2 SASEGT come from the germline V gene. CDR3 length: 14 residues. V dropped 6 bases and J dropped 4 bases, with 15 bases sitting between them. The chain's CDR3 is CASSLSGFGTEAFF. In DNA, the CDR3 is TGTGCCAGCAGCTTATCGGGATTCGGCACTGAAGCTTTCTTT.